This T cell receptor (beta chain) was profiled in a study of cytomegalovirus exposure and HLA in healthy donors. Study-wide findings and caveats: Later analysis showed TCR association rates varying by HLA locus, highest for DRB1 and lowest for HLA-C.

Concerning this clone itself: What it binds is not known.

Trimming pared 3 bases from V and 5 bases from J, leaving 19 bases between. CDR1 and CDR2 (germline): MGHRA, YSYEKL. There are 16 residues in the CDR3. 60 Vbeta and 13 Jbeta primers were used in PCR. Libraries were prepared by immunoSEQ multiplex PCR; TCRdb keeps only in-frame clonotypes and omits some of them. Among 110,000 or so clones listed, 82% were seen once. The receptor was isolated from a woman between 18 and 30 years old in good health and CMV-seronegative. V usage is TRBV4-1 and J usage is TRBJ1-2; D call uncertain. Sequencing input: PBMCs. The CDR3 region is CASSHEFSGSAYGYTF. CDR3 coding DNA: TGCGCCAGCAGCCACGAGTTTTCGGGGTCCGCATATGGCTACACCTTC.